The source of this T cell receptor beta chain is a study of cytomegalovirus exposure and HLA in healthy donors. Germline V lookup: CDR1 SGHTA, CDR2 FQGNSA. The CDR3 loop spans 13 amino acids. Trimming shortened V by 1 base and J by 4 bases, and 7 bases separated the two germline ends. In the PCR, 60 Vbeta and 13 Jbeta primers were used. Measured with immunoSEQ multiplex PCR; TCRdb has only the in-frame clones, and not every one. The sample contains approximately 140,000 clones, 70% to 85% of which appear only once. What was sequenced was PBMCs. This TCR was sampled from a woman in her 40s in good health and CMV-seronegative. V is TRBV7-2 and J is TRBJ2-5; the D gene is possibly TRBD2 (5 bases). DNA of the CDR3: TGTGCCAGCAGCTTAGGGGAGTCAGAGACCCAGTACTTC. Translated: CASSLGESETQYF.